These 7 T cell receptor beta chains were sequenced from one sample in a study of blood T cells in healthy people across ages. For the second PCR, which ran for about 7 to 11 cycles, a sample-barcoded 5' primer and a J-beta primer mix were used. TCRdb re-derived calls from the 5' RACE reads in MiXCR, one entry per CDR3 protein. This sample yields about 780,000 distinct CDR3 sequences, of which about a quarter are seen a single time; over 2.5% belongs to the top ten. This sample was shared with a second study, whose subject was T cells of mothers and their children.

The material sequenced was blood. These receptors were obtained from a boy under 18 in good health.

This sequence joins TRBV19 and TRBJ1-3, with D hard to call. The CDR3 extends over 14 amino acids. In germline, CDR1 is LNHDA, CDR2 SQIVND (reference sequence). V lost 7 bases, J lost 0 bases, and 10 bases lay in between. The CDR3 DNA follows: TGTGCCAGTACCGCGGACGTCTCTGGAAACACCATATATTTT. This gives the protein CASTADVSGNTIYF.

The gene calls are TRBV12-5 and TRBJ1-3; possible D gene TRBD1, 6 bases. The CDR3 length is 14 residues. Trimming cost V 7 bases and J 4 bases, with 14 bases left between them. Germline CDR1 reads LGHNT; CDR2 reads FRNRAP. CDR3 nucleotide sequence: TGTGCTAGTGCCCCGGACAGAACCGGAAACACCATATATTTT. Amino acid sequence: CASAPDRTGNTIYF.

In this sample, this clonotype turned up a few times. This sequence joins TRBV14 and TRBJ2-3; 8 nucleotides match TRBD2. CDR1 and CDR2 from the germline V gene are SGHDN and FVKESK. There are 15 residues in the CDR3. J gave up 4 bases and V 2 bases, and 5 bases lay outside the gene matches. CDR3 nucleotides: TGTGCCAGCAGCCAAATGAGCGGGAGAGCAGATACGCAGTATTTT. It is translated as CASSQMSGRADTQYF.

The rearrangement links TRBV2 to TRBJ2-1, with TRBD1 matching 8 bases. Near its end, the DNA agrees better with TRBJ2-7, so the J call may be wrong. Germline V gives CDR1 SNHLY, CDR2 FYNNEI. CDR3 length: 14 amino acids. CDR3 residues: CASRGQALNYEQYF. In nucleotides, the CDR3 is TGTGCCAGCAGGGGACAGGCGCTCAACTACGAGCAGTACTTC.

The chain carries TRBV6-5 and TRBJ2-3; D perhaps matches TRBD2 (5 bases). With 6 bases removed from V and 6 bases from J, the gap between germline ends came to 19 bases. Germline-derived CDR1 and CDR2 are MNHEY and SVGAGI. This CDR3 has 15 residues. This chain's CDR3 is CASSFSRVVPDTQYF. The DNA for the CDR3 is TGTGCCAGCAGCTTCTCGAGGGTCGTTCCTGATACGCAGTATTTT.

The sample holds a few counts of this clonotype. One end of the junction fails to match germline, which may point to a read error. This sequence joins TRBV7-9 and TRBJ2-5; D unclear. CDR3 length equals 9 residues. In germline, CDR1 is SEHNR, CDR2 FQNEAQ (reference sequence). The CDR3 reads CASSDFKDF. In DNA, the CDR3 is TGTGCCAGCAGCGACTTCAAGGACTTC.

This clonotype has a handful of counts. The chain couples TRBV19 to TRBJ2-7, with 11 bases identical to TRBD2. With 4 bases clipped from V and 2 bases from J, the junction kept 4 bases outside the gene matches. Looked up from germline, CDR1 is LNHDA and CDR2 is SQIVND (reference sequence). The CDR3 sequence is 15 residues long. CDR3 DNA sequence: TGTGCCAGTAGTAAGACTAGCGGGGCCACCTACGAGCAGTACTTC. It yields the protein CASSKTSGATYEQYF. The variable domain in full, completed from reference TRBV19 and TRBJ2-7, reads DGGITQSPKYLFRKEGQNVTLSCEQNLNHDAMYWYRQDPGQGLRLIYYSQIVNDFQKGDIAEGYSVSREKKESFPLTVTSAQKNPTAFYLCASSKTSGATYEQYFGPGTRLTVT.